The clone carrying this T cell receptor (beta chain) showed up many times. Antigen unknown. The data originate from a study of T cells after yellow fever vaccination. General study points: A weaker secondary response peaked on day 5, the primary on day 15. Abundant clonotypes from the bulk population could have been carried over as contaminants into FACS-sorted repertoires.

They built TCR cDNA with 5'RACE template switching, a step that put in a universal primer site and UMIs. TCRdb analysed the 5' RACE reads with MiXCR anew, one entry per CDR3 protein. The sample gives some 350,000 distinct CDR3 sequences, 3% to 4.5% of which show up once; roughly a quarter is in the top ten. The V and J ends lost 6 bases and 1 base respectively, with 15 bases between them. CDR3 length: 15 amino acids. Germline values: CDR1 SGHAT, CDR2 FQNNGV. The rearrangement uses TRBV11-2 and TRBJ2-5, with D possibly TRBD1 on 5 matching bases. This TCR came from a young man who received the YFV17D yellow fever vaccine. The specimen was PBMCs, collected 5 days after the yellow fever booster vaccination. The CDR3 is CASRSMGLFQETQYF. The DNA of the CDR3 is TGTGCCAGCAGGTCCATGGGGCTATTCCAAGAGACCCAGTACTTC. Filled out from reference TRBV11-2 and TRBJ2-5, the complete variable domain reads EAGVAQSPRYKIIEKRQSVAFWCNPISGHATLYWYQQILGQGPKLLIQFQNNGVVDDSQLPKDRFSAERLKGVDSTLKIQPAKLEDSAVYLCASRSMGLFQETQYFGPGTRLLVL.